Below are 26 T cell receptor beta chains sequenced from a single sample in a study of sequential checkpoint blockade in melanoma. Described treatment: randomized to nivolumab then ipilimumab (arm A) or the reverse (arm B). Libraries were prepared by immunoSEQ multiplex PCR; TCRdb keeps only in-frame clonotypes and omits some of them. This sample has some 5,700 clones, with roughly 26% found just once. The sequences come from tumor tissue (inferred from file names), collected from a patient given nivolumab and ipilimumab in sequence. Every receptor here comes from a human donor with melanoma.

This clone was seen repeatedly, ten times or more. V is TRBV11-3 and J is TRBJ1-1; D is ambiguous. The CDR3 is 14 residues long. The germline gives CDR1 SGHNT, CDR2 YENEEA. Trimming removed 2 bases from V and 10 bases from J, with 17 bases in between. The CDR3 is CASSLRPATIGAFF. CDR3 in DNA: TGTGCCAGCAGCTTACGCCCGGCCACAATCGGAGCTTTCTTT.

This chain uses TRBV19 with TRBJ2-3, with TRBD2 identical over 14 bases. The CDR3 totals 15 residues. Germline CDR1 and CDR2: LNHDA and SQIVND (reference sequence). Unmatched junction bases numbered 6, after V lost 3 bases and J lost 10 bases. The DNA for the CDR3 is TGTGCCAGTAGTATGGGACTAGCGGGAGTGAGTCCGCAGTATTTT. Translated: CASSMGLAGVSPQYF.

The V gene is TRBV2, the J gene TRBJ1-1, with 7 nucleotides matching TRBD1. CDR3 length: 14 residues. The V gene end was trimmed by 3 bases and the J gene end by 0 bases; junction bases not matched to a gene: 1. In germline, CDR1 is SNHLY, CDR2 FYNNEI. The CDR3 coding sequence is TGTGCCAGCAGTGACAGGGGGATGAACACTGAAGCTTTCTTT. This codes for CASSDRGMNTEAFF.

This chain connects TRBV28 to TRBJ2-3, with 9 positions matching TRBD2. Trimming at V came to 2 bases and at J to 7 bases, leaving 7 bases not matched to a gene. The CDR3 runs 15 residues. CDR1 is MDHEN and CDR2 is SYDVKM in the germline V gene. The chain's CDR3 is CASSLLGGGAYTQYF. For the CDR3, the DNA is TGTGCCAGCAGTTTACTTGGCGGGGGGGCATATACGCAGTATTTT. The full variable domain, completed using reference TRBV28 and TRBJ2-3, is DVKVTQSSRYLVKRTGEKVFLECVQDMDHENMFWYRQDPGLGLRLIYFSYDVKMKEKGDIPEGYSVSREKKERFSLILESASTNQTSMYLCASSLLGGGAYTQYFGPGTRLTVL.

V usage is TRBV5-1 and J usage is TRBJ2-7, with TRBD1 matching over 8 bases. V was pared by 0 bases and J by 2 bases, with 7 bases of the junction left unmatched. The germline V gene encodes CDR1 SGHRS and CDR2 YFSETQ. The length of the CDR3 is 16 residues. The chain's CDR3 is CASSLATGTGTYEQYF. The CDR3 DNA follows: TGCGCCAGCAGCTTGGCCACAGGGACAGGTACCTACGAGCAGTACTTC.

The chain couples TRBV11-3 to TRBJ1-2, with D unresolved. Trimming left V 1 base short and J 5 bases short, with 11 bases between. There are 14 residues in the CDR3. Germline assignment: CDR1 SGHNT and CDR2 YENEEA. CDR3 sequence: CASSLGAGVYGYTF. The CDR3 DNA follows: TGTGCCAGCAGCTTAGGGGCCGGGGTTTATGGCTACACCTTC.

The rearrangement joins TRBV29-1 to TRBJ1-1; D is possibly TRBD1 (5 bases). CDR3 length equals 15 residues. Germline-derived CDR1 and CDR2 are SQVTM and ANQGSEA. V dropped 0 bases and J dropped 1 base, with 12 bases sitting between them. In DNA form, the CDR3 reads TGCAGCGTTGAAGATCGGGGGAGATGGAACACTGAAGCTTTCTTT. Its protein product is CSVEDRGRWNTEAFF.

This chain connects TRBV5-1 to TRBJ2-3; 14 nucleotides match TRBD2. Germline CDR1 is SGHRS and CDR2 is YFSETQ. Trimming cost V 3 bases and J 1 base; bases outside gene matches: 10. The CDR3 is made up of 19 amino acids. CDR3 in amino acids: CASSWATSGRAGGTDTQYF. The CDR3 bases are TGCGCCAGCAGCTGGGCGACTAGCGGGAGGGCCGGAGGCACAGATACGCAGTATTTT.

This clone was seen many times. An end of the junction does not agree with germline; a read error may underlie this. This rearrangement joins TRBV11-3 to TRBJ2-1; 12 bases map to TRBD2. The CDR3 consists of 16 residues. Looked up from germline, CDR1 is SGHNT and CDR2 is YENEEA. CDR3 nucleotide sequence: TGTGCCAGCAGCTCTAGGGTACTAGCGGGGGGCAATGTGCAGTTCTTC. Translating it yields CASSSRVLAGGNVQFF.

This clone has just a few counts. This chain connects TRBV28 to TRBJ1-2, with D perhaps matching TRBD1 (6 bases). The CDR3 contains 15 residues. Trimming removed 5 bases from V and 4 bases from J, with 17 bases in between. Germline V gives CDR1 MDHEN, CDR2 SYDVKM. The CDR3 DNA reads as TGTGCCAGCAGTCCGGCTGGAGGGGGGACCTATGGCTACACCTTC. This translates into CASSPAGGGTYGYTF.

This clone was recorded a few times. The rearrangement links TRBV11-3 to TRBJ2-2, with 7 bases fitting TRBD2. Germline V CDR1 and CDR2: SGHNT, YENEEA. The CDR3 loop spans 16 amino acids. After removal of 5 bases from V and 1 base from J, the junction contained 7 bases not matched to a gene. CDR3 sequence (DNA): TGTGCCAGCAGCCCCCAGGCGGGGGAGAACACCGGGGAGCTGTTTTTT. It yields the protein CASSPQAGENTGELFF.

A single count supports this clone. The chain has TRBV19 and TRBJ1-5; D not resolved. The CDR3 loop spans 13 amino acids. The germline CDR1 and CDR2 sequences are LNHDA and SQIVND (reference sequence). V was trimmed by 3 bases and J by 6 bases, leaving 9 bases between them. CDR3 in amino acids: CASSILVGQPQHF. CDR3 bases: TGTGCCAGTAGTATTCTAGTCGGTCAGCCCCAGCATTTT.

Ten or more counts support this clone. V is TRBV9 and J is TRBJ2-1, with 10 bases lining up with TRBD2. Germline trimming cut 1 base from V and 6 bases from J; bases unmatched to any gene: 7. This CDR3 has 16 amino acids. CDR1 is SGDLS, CDR2 YYNGEE, per germline. The CDR3 region is CASSVTVLAGINEQFF. CDR3 DNA: TGTGCCAGCAGCGTAACCGTACTAGCGGGGATCAATGAGCAGTTCTTC.

This clone has more than one count but fewer than ten. The chain combines TRBV6-8 with TRBJ1-2; no definite D call. This CDR3 has 13 residues. CDR1 is MNHGY, CDR2 SAAAGT, per germline. The V end was cut by 4 bases, the J end by 3 bases, with 9 bases between. The CDR3 is CASSFPDYYGYTF. For the CDR3, the DNA is TGTGCCAGCAGTTTTCCAGACTACTATGGCTACACCTTC.

This clone appeared many times. The CDR3 protein is CASSNRGGRETQYF. CDR3 coding DNA: TGTGCCAGCAGCAACAGGGGGGGACGAGAGACCCAGTACTTC. J is TRBJ2-5 and V is TRBV11-3, with a possible D match to TRBD1 (8 bases). The CDR3 is 14 residues long. Germline V gene lookup returns CDR1 SGHNT and CDR2 YENEEA. Trimming took 5 bases from V and 4 from J, leaving 14 bases between them. Based on the CDR3 plus reference TRBV11-3 and TRBJ2-5, the full variable domain is EAGVVQSPRYKIIEKKQPVAFWCNPISGHNTLYWYLQNLGQGPELLIRYENEEAVDDSQLPKDRFSAERLKGVDSTLKIQPAELGDSAVYLCASSNRGGRETQYFGPGTRLLVL.

This clone qualifies as medium-sized. The CDR3: CASSSRDHNEKLFF. In DNA form, the CDR3 reads TGTGCCAGCAGCTCCCGGGACCATAATGAAAAACTGTTTTTT. The chain is built from TRBV11-3 and TRBJ1-4; D might be TRBD1 (5 bases). This CDR3 contains 14 residues. Trimming cost V 4 bases and J 4 bases, with 10 bases left between them. Per germline, CDR1 SGHNT and CDR2 YENEEA.

V gene TRBV28 combines with J gene TRBJ2-5; 7 bases agree with TRBD1. The germline CDR1 and CDR2 sequences are MDHEN and SYDVKM. Germline trimming cut 6 bases from V and 6 bases from J; bases unmatched to any gene: 10. This CDR3 has 14 residues. The CDR3 DNA sequence: TGTGCCAGCAGCTTCACAGGGGCCGGTCAGACCCAGTACTTC. This translates into CASSFTGAGQTQYF.

The V gene is TRBV19, the J gene TRBJ2-5, with 9 bases identical to TRBD2. The CDR3 runs to 14 residues. J lost 9 bases, V lost 3 bases, and 8 bases had no gene match. Germline V gene sequence: CDR1 LNHDA, CDR2 SQIVND (reference sequence). This chain's CDR3 is CASSIASGVAAQYF. The CDR3 DNA sequence: TGTGCCAGTAGTATCGCTAGCGGGGTTGCGGCCCAGTACTTC.

By frequency in the sample, this clone is medium-sized (0.01 to 0.1%). The chain is built from TRBV6-8 and TRBJ1-3; D unclear. The V gene's germline CDR1 is MNHGY and CDR2 SAAAGT. The CDR3 loop spans 17 amino acids. Trimming left V 5 bases short and J 2 bases short, with 19 bases between. Here the CDR3 reads CASSPWLAGSTGNTIYF. CDR3 nucleotide sequence: TGTGCCAGCAGTCCCTGGCTAGCCGGATCCACTGGAAACACCATATATTTT.

Remarks on this clone: A read error may produce the germline difference seen at one junction end. The chain couples TRBV6-4 to TRBJ2-7, with D possibly being TRBD1 or TRBD2 (6 bases each). From germline, CDR1 is MRHNA and CDR2 SNTAGT. The CDR3 totals 11 residues. The CDR3 DNA reads as TGTGCCATCAGTGAGGGGGGCGAGCAGTACTTC. Amino acid sequence: CAISEGGEQYF.

This sequence joins TRBV5-1 and TRBJ2-7; D ambiguous. In germline, CDR1 is SGHRS, CDR2 YFSETQ. The CDR3 loop spans 14 amino acids. V was cut by 1 base and J by 0 bases, with 8 bases left in between. The CDR3 DNA follows: TGCGCCAGCAGCTTGATTGTCGCCTCCTACGAGCAGTACTTC. Its translation: CASSLIVASYEQYF.

This rearrangement joins TRBV29-1 to TRBJ2-1; D unresolved. Germline values: CDR1 SQVTM, CDR2 ANQGSEA. V was clipped by 7 bases and J by 5 bases, with 18 bases between them. CDR3 length equals 14 residues. CDR3 coding DNA: TGCAGCGCCGCTGGGTGGGCCTCAAACAATGAGCAGTTCTTC. It encodes CSAAGWASNNEQFF.

This clone was observed a handful of times. This chain links TRBV6-8 with TRBJ2-7; D is unresolved. This CDR3 is built from 16 residues. Trimming left V 0 bases short and J 3 bases short, with 15 bases between. CDR1 and CDR2 from the germline V gene are MNHGY and SAAAGT. CDR3 DNA: TGTGCCAGCAGTTACTCGGGTCGGACCGCTAACTACGAGCAGTACTTC. It is translated as CASSYSGRTANYEQYF.

The V call is TRBV5-1, the J call TRBJ2-7; D remains ambiguous. The V end was cut by 1 base, the J end by 1 base, with 18 bases between. The CDR3 covers 17 residues. Germline CDR1 SGHRS, CDR2 YFSETQ. The CDR3 coding sequence is TGCGCCAGCAGCTTGAGTCTGTCGGTCAGTGCGTCCTACGAGCAGTACTTC. Amino acids: CASSLSLSVSASYEQYF.

The V gene is TRBV6-8, the J gene TRBJ1-6; 7 nucleotides match TRBD1. The V and J ends lost 5 bases and 1 base, in that order; junction bases with no gene match: 5. Germline lookup yields CDR1 MNHGY and CDR2 SAAAGT. The CDR3 length is 16 residues. CDR3 DNA sequence: TGTGCCAGCAGTGCAACGACAGGGTCCTATAATTCACCCCTCCACTTT. Translating gives CASSATTGSYNSPLHF.

This clone was seen a few times. Different DNA sequences within this sample yield the same CDR3. The J gene is TRBJ1-2, the V gene TRBV28; 8 bases map to TRBD1. After removal of 2 bases from V and 4 bases from J, the junction contained 3 bases not matched to a gene. The CDR3 runs 14 residues. Germline CDR1 and CDR2: MDHEN and SYDVKM. The CDR3 is CASSLDRGVYGYTF. For the CDR3, the DNA is TGTGCCAGCAGTTTAGACAGGGGCGTCTATGGCTACACCTTC.